Included here is one T cell receptor beta chain sequence, with context. Produced via immunoSEQ multiplex PCR; TCRdb's table is partial and in-frame only. The sample gives approximately 940,000 clones, approximately 76% of which show up once; over 1.3% is in the top ten. The data were taken from a study of shared clonotypes between healthy human individuals. CDR3 length: 10 residues. Germline CDR1 is WNHNN and CDR2 is SYGVQD (reference sequence). V was pared by 10 bases and J by 12 bases, with 13 bases between. Sample: memory CD4+ T cells sorted from blood. Subset in this sample: CD45RA-negative fraction. This TCR derives from a man aged 18 to 30 in good health. V usage is TRBV10-1 and J usage is TRBJ2-1; the D gene could be TRBD1 or TRBD2 (6 bases each). This CDR3 reads CAKGGQWQFF. As DNA, the CDR3 is TGCGCCAAAGGGGGGCAGTGGCAGTTCTTC.